Listed below are T cell receptor beta chains from one sample, sequenced in a study of T cells in localized non-small cell lung cancer. Assay: immunoSEQ multiplex PCR; the TCRdb copy retains only in-frame clones and omits some. The sample contains approximately 32,000 clones, about four fifths of which appear only once. This specimen was peripheral blood, taken before any cancer treatment. The receptor set was obtained from a male donor at least 60 years old with stage III squamous cell lung carcinoma. Both conserved end residues are part of each CDR3. A D gene is named only where the DNA matches it firmly. The size field is filled for only some rows; it gives once, few, many or a size class.

d_call j_call clone_size v_call cdr3_aa cdr3_nt
- TRBJ2-3 - TRBV5-4 CASSSTGLGADTQYF TGTGCCAGCAGCTCTACAGGCCTCGGGGCAGATACGCAGTATTTT
- TRBJ2-6 - TRBV5-8 CASSPGGTSGANVLTF TGTGCCAGCAGCCCAGGGGGGACCTCTGGGGCCAACGTCCTGACTTTC
- TRBJ1-2 - TRBV6-1 CASSLGQTNYGYTF TGTGCCAGCAGTCTCGGACAGACCAACTATGGCTACACCTTC
- TRBJ2-3 few TRBV19 CASSMVWGNTQYF TGTGCCAGTAGTATGGTATGGGGTAATACGCAGTATTTT
TRBD1 TRBJ1-1 few TRBV14 CASSQPGQPLRTEAFF TGTGCCAGCAGCCAGCCGGGACAGCCCTTGAGGACTGAAGCTTTCTTT
- TRBJ1-2 few TRBV5-6 CASSLGKGGYTF TGTGCCAGCAGCTTGGGGAAGGGTGGCTACACCTTC
- TRBJ2-4 - TRBV2 CASGGNIQYF TGTGCCAGCGGGGGGAACATTCAGTACTTC
TRBD2 TRBJ2-5 - TRBV5-1 CASSFGLAGEKETQYF TGCGCCAGCAGCTTCGGACTAGCGGGGGAAAAAGAGACCCAGTACTTC
- TRBJ1-3 - TRBV4-1 CASSQGTASGGNTIYF TGCGCCAGCAGCCAAGGAACGGCCTCAGGTGGAAACACCATATATTTT
- TRBJ2-7 - TRBV27 CASGLDLYEQYF TGTGCCAGCGGGCTAGATTTATACGAGCAGTACTTC
- TRBJ1-1 - TRBV5-1 CASSSTRVYTEAFF TGCGCCAGCAGCTCTACAAGGGTCTACACTGAAGCTTTCTTT
- TRBJ2-7 - TRBV11-2 CASSFSREGVEQYF TGTGCCAGCAGCTTTAGTAGGGAAGGAGTGGAGCAGTACTTC
- TRBJ2-1 once TRBV18 CASSPQTGSNEQFF TGTGCCAGCTCACCACAAACGGGTTCCAATGAGCAGTTCTTC
- TRBJ1-2 - TRBV19 CASSVQKTYGYTF TGTGCCAGTAGTGTGCAGAAGACTTATGGCTACACCTTC
TRBD2 TRBJ2-3 - TRBV25-1 CASSPGGGSDTQYF TGTGCCAGCTCGCCAGGCGGGGGTTCAGATACGCAGTATTTT
TRBD1 TRBJ2-4 - TRBV18 CASSPQQAQGGNIQYF TGTGCCAGCTCACCACAACAGGCACAGGGGGGTAACATTCAGTACTTC
- TRBJ1-1 - TRBV5-1 CASSLEAITEAFF TGCGCCAGCAGCCTCGAGGCGATCACTGAAGCTTTCTTT
- TRBJ2-5 - TRBV15 CATSRVRTALQETQYF TGTGCCACCAGCAGAGTACGGACGGCACTTCAAGAGACCCAGTACTTC
- TRBJ1-2 once TRBV7-9 CASSLAGTGDGYGYTF TGTGCCAGCAGCTTAGCCGGGACGGGGGATGGCTATGGCTACACCTTC
TRBD1 TRBJ1-2 - TRBV29-1 CSVQTGTGSYGYTF TGCAGCGTTCAGACAGGGACCGGCTCCTATGGCTACACCTTC
- TRBJ2-1 - TRBV6-6 CASSTPAKAIF TGTGCCAGCAGTACTCCCGCTAAGGCAATCTTC
- TRBJ1-4 - TRBV2 CASSEFGNRNTEKLFF TGTGCCAGCAGTGAATTTGGTAACAGGAATACTGAAAAACTGTTTTTT
TRBD1 TRBJ1-1 - TRBV5-1 CASSPGQGGNEAFF TGCGCCAGCAGCCCGGGACAGGGAGGGAATGAAGCTTTCTTT
- TRBJ1-5 - TRBV6-1 CASSENGWNQPQHF TGTGCCAGCAGTGAAAATGGGTGGAATCAGCCCCAGCATTTT
TRBD1 TRBJ1-5 - TRBV19 CASSTPRGTEYSNQPQHF TGTGCCAGTAGTACCCCTAGGGGGACAGAGTATAGCAATCAGCCCCAGCATTTT
TRBD2 TRBJ2-1 once TRBV7-8 CASSLGRGENEQFF TGTGCCAGCAGCTTAGGCCGGGGGGAAAATGAGCAGTTCTTC
- TRBJ1-5 - TRBV27 CASSLKGGSRPQHF TGTGCCAGCAGTTTAAAGGGCGGGTCCCGGCCCCAGCATTTT
- TRBJ2-7 - TRBV6-5 CASSPGAREQYF TGTGCCAGCAGTCCCGGGGCTCGGGAGCAGTACTTC
TRBD2 TRBJ2-1 - TRBV10-1 CASSRSSGGVNEQFF TGCGCCAGCAGTAGATCTAGCGGGGGGGTGAATGAGCAGTTCTTC
- TRBJ1-1 - TRBV30 CAWSGLNTEAFF TGTGCCTGGAGTGGGCTGAACACTGAAGCTTTCTTT
- TRBJ1-3 - TRBV9 CASSVGGVGNTIYF TGTGCCAGCAGCGTAGGAGGGGTTGGAAACACCATATATTTT
- TRBJ1-5 few TRBV27 CASSLNHGGNQPQHF TGTGCCAGCAGCTTAAACCACGGAGGGAATCAGCCCCAGCATTTT
TRBD1 TRBJ2-7 - TRBV9 CASSPGQDSYEQYF TGTGCCAGCAGCCCAGGACAGGACTCCTACGAGCAGTACTTC
TRBD1 TRBJ2-7 - TRBV5-1 CASSLGQGSEQYF TGCGCCAGCAGCTTGGGACAGGGGTCCGAGCAGTACTTC
- TRBJ2-3 - TRBV7-2 CASSFLADTQYF TGTGCCAGCAGCTTCCTAGCAGATACGCAGTATTTT
- TRBJ1-2 - TRBV6-5 CASSSTYKQTDGYTF TGTGCCAGCAGTTCCACTTATAAGCAGACCGATGGCTACACCTTC
TRBD2 TRBJ2-7 few TRBV7-6 CASSLTSGYEQYF TGTGCCAGCAGCTTGACTAGCGGCTACGAGCAGTACTTC
- TRBJ2-1 - TRBV7-6 CASSLVIGENEQFF TGTGCCAGCAGCTTAGTTATCGGGGAGAATGAGCAGTTCTTC
TRBD1 TRBJ1-5 - TRBV30 CALGQANQPQHF TGTGCCCTCGGACAGGCCAATCAGCCCCAGCATTTT
- TRBJ1-1 - TRBV27 CASSLSARANTEAFF TGTGCCAGCAGTTTATCCGCCAGGGCGAACACTGAAGCTTTCTTT
- TRBJ1-5 - TRBV30 CAWSREHSNQPQHF TGTGCCTGGAGCAGGGAGCATAGCAATCAGCCCCAGCATTTT
- TRBJ2-7 - TRBV7-2 CASSPTGPYEQYF TGTGCCAGCAGCCCGACCGGGCCTTACGAGCAGTACTTC
- TRBJ1-1 - TRBV11-2 CASSGGRLNTEAFF TGTGCCAGCAGCGGGGGACGTTTGAACACTGAAGCTTTCTTT
TRBD1 TRBJ2-3 - TRBV19 CASNDRGTADTQYF TGTGCCAGCAACGACAGGGGGACGGCAGATACGCAGTATTTT
- TRBJ1-5 - TRBV9 CASSVEGDSNQPQHF TGTGCCAGCAGCGTAGAGGGGGATAGCAATCAGCCCCAGCATTTT
- TRBJ2-2 - TRBV11-2 CASSLVQGFRTGELFF TGTGCCAGCAGCTTAGTACAGGGATTTCGGACCGGGGAGCTGTTTTTT
TRBD2 TRBJ2-5 - TRBV5-4 CASSWTSGRAAETQYF TGTGCCAGCAGCTGGACTAGCGGGAGGGCCGCGGAGACCCAGTACTTC
TRBD1 TRBJ2-1 - TRBV2 CASSARGQGGTYNEQFF TGTGCCAGCAGTGCACGAGGACAGGGTGGAACCTACAATGAGCAGTTCTTC
TRBD1 TRBJ1-2 - TRBV11-2 CASSVGQGVGYGYTF TGTGCCAGCAGCGTGGGACAGGGCGTAGGCTATGGCTACACCTTC
- TRBJ2-7 - TRBV27 CASRGRIPGDEQYF TGTGCCAGCAGGGGACGGATCCCGGGGGACGAGCAGTACTTC
- TRBJ2-1 - TRBV11-2 CASSSRDANEQFF TGTGCCAGCAGCAGCCGGGACGCCAATGAGCAGTTCTTC
- TRBJ2-7 - TRBV6-1 CASSAEYYEQYF TGTGCCAGCAGTGCAGAATATTACGAGCAGTACTTC
TRBD1 TRBJ1-1 once TRBV9 CASSLDRANTEAFF TGTGCCAGCAGCCTCGACAGGGCGAACACTGAAGCTTTCTTT
- TRBJ1-5 - TRBV2 CASSLRQNQPQHF TGTGCCAGCAGTCTTCGGCAGAATCAGCCCCAGCATTTT
- TRBJ2-3 once TRBV1 CTSSQDGLAGGDTQYF TGCACCAGCAGCCAAGATGGGCTAGCGGGAGGAGATACGCAGTATTTT